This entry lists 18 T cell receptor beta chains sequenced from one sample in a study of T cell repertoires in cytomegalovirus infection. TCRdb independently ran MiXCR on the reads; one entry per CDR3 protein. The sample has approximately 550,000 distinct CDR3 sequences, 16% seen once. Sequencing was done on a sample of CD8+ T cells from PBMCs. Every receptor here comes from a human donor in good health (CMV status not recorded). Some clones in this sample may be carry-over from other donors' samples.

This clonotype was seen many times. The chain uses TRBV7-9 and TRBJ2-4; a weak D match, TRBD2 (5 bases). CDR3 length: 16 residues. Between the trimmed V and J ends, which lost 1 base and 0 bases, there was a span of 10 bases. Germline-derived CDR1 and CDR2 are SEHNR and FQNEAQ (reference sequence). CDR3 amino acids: CASSLVAGPAKNIQYF. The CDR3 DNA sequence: TGTGCCAGCAGCTTAGTTGCGGGTCCAGCCAAAAACATTCAGTACTTC.

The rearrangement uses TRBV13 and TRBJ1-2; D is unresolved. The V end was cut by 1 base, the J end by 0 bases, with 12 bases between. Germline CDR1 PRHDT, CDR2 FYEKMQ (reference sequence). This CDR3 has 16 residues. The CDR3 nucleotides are TGTGCCAGCAGCTTAGTACGAGGGAACCCTAACTATGGCTACACCTTC. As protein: CASSLVRGNPNYGYTF.

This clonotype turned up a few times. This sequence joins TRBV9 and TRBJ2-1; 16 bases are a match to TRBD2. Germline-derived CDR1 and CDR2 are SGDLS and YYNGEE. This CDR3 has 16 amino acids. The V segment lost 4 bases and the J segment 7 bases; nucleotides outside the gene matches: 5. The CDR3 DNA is TGTGCCAGCAGCCCGGGGGGACTAGCGGGAGGGAATGAGCAGTTCTTC. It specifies CASSPGGLAGGNEQFF.

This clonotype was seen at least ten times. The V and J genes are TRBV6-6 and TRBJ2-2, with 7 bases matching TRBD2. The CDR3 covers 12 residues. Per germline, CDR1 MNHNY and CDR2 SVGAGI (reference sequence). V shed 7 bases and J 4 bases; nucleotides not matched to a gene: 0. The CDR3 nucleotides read TGTGCCAGCACGGGGGGCACCGGGGAGCTGTTTTTT. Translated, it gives CASTGGTGELFF.

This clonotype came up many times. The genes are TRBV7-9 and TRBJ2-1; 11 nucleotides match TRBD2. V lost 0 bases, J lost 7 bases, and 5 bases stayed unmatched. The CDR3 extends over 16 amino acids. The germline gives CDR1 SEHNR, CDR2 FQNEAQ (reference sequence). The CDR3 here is CASSLAYTSGSNEQFF. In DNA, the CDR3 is TGTGCCAGCAGCTTAGCGTATACTAGCGGGAGTAATGAGCAGTTCTTC.

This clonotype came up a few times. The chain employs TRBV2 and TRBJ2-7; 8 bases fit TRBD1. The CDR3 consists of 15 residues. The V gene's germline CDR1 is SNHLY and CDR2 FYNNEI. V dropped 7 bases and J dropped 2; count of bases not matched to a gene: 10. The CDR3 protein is CASTPRDRSPYEQYF. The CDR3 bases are TGTGCCAGCACCCCCCGGGACAGGAGTCCCTACGAGCAGTACTTC.

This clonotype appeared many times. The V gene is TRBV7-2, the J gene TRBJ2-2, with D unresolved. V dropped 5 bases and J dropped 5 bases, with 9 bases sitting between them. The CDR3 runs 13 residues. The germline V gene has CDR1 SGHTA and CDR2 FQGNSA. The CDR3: CASSLYSTGELFF. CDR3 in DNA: TGTGCCAGCAGCCTTTATAGTACCGGGGAGCTGTTTTTT.

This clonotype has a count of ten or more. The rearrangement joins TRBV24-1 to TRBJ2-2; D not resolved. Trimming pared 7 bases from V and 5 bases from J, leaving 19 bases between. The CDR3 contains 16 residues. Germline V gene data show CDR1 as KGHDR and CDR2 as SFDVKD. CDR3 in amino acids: CATSLGPIGTTGELFF. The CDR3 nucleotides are TGTGCCACCAGCCTAGGCCCCATTGGAACGACCGGGGAGCTGTTTTTT.

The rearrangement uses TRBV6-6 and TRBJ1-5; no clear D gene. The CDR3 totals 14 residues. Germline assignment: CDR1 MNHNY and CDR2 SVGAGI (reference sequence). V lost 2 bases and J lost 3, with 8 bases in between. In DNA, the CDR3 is TGTGCCAGCAGTTACCCGGGCTTCAATCAGCCCCAGCATTTT. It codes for CASSYPGFNQPQHF.

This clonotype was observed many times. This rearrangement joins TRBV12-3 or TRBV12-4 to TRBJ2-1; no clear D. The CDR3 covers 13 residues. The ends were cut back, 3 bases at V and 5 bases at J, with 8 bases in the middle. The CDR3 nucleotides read TGTGCCAGCAGTTTTAAGTGGGACAATGAGCAGTTCTTC. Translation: CASSFKWDNEQFF.

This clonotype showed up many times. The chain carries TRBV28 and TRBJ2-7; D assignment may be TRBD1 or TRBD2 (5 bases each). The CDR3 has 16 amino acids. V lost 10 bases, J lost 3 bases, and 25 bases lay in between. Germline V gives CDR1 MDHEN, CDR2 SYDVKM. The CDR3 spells CAISEGFLDSLYEQYF. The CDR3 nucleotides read TGTGCCATCTCCGAGGGCTTCCTTGACAGCCTCTACGAGCAGTACTTC.

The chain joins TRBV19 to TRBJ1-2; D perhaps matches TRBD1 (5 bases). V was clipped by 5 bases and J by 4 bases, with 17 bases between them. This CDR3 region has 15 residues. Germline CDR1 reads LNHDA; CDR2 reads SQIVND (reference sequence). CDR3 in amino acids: CASSPLGGLSYGYTF. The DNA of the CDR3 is TGTGCCAGTAGTCCCCTGGGGGGTCTGAGCTATGGCTACACCTTC.

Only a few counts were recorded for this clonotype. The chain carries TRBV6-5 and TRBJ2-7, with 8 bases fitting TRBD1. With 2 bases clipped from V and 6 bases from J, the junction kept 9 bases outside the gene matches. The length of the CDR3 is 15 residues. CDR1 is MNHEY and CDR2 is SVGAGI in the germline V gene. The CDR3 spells CASSYNGQGAVEQYF. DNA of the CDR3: TGTGCCAGCAGTTACAATGGGCAGGGGGCAGTCGAGCAGTACTTC.

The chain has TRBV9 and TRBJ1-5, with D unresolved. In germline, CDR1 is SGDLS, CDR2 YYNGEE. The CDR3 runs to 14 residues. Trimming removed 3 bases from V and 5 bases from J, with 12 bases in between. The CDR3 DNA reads TGTGCCAGCAGCGCAGGTGAGGACTATCAGCCCCAGCATTTT. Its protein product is CASSAGEDYQPQHF. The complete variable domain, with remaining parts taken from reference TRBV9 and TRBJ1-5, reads DSGVTQTPKHLITATGQRVTLRCSPRSGDLSVYWYQQSLDQGLQFLIQYYNGEERAKGNILERFSAQQFPDLHSELNLSSLELGDSALYFCASSAGEDYQPQHFGDGTRLSIL.

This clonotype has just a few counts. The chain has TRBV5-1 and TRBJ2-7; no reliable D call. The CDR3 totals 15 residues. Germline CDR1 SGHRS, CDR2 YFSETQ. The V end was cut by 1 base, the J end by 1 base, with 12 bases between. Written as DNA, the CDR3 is TGCGCCAGCAGCTTGTATACGACTCGTTCCTACGAGCAGTACTTC. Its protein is CASSLYTTRSYEQYF.

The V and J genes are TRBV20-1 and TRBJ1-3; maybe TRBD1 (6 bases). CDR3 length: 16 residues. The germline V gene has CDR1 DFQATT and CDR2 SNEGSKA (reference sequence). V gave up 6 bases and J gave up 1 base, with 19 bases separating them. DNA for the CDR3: TGCAGTGCGGGATGGCCGGGAGGGACATCTGGAAACACCATATATTTT. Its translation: CSAGWPGGTSGNTIYF.

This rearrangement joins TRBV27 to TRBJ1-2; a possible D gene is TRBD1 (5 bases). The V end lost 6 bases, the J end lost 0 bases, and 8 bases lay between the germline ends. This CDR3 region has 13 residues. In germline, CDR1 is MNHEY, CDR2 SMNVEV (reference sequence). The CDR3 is CASRQGPNYGYTF. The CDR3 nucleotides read TGTGCCAGCAGGCAGGGACCTAACTATGGCTACACCTTC.

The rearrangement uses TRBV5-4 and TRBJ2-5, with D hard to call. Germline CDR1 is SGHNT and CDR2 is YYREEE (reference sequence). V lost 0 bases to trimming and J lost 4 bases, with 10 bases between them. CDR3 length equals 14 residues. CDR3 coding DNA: TGTGCCAGCAGCTTGGCAGGTATGGGAGAGACCCAGTACTTC. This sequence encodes CASSLAGMGETQYF.